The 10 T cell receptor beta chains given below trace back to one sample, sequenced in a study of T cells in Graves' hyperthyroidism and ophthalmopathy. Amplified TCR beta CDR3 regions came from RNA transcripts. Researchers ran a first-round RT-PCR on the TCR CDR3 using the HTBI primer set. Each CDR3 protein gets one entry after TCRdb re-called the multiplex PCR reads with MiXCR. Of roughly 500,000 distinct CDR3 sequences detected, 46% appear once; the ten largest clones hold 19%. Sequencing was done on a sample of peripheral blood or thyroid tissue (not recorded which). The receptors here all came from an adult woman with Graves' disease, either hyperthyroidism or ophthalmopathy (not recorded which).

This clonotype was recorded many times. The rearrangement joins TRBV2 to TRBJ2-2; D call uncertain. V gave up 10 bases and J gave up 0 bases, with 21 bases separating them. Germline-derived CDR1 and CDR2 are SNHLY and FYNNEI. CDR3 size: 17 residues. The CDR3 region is CATALRALNANTGELFF. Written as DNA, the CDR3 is TGTGCCACTGCGCTTAGGGCGCTAAACGCGAACACCGGGGAGCTGTTTTTT. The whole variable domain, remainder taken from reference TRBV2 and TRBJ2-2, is EPEVTQTPSHQVTQMGQEVILRCVPISNHLYFYWYRQILGQKVEFLVSFYNNEISEKSEIFDDQFSVERPDGSNFTLKIRSTKLEDSAMYFCATALRALNANTGELFFGEGSRLTVL.

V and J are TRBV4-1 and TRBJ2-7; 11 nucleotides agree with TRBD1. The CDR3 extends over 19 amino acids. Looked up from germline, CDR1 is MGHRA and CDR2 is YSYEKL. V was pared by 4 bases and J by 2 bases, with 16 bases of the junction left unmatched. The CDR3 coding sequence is TGCGCCAGCAGCCCCCGGGACAGGGGGTCGGGACTAGCTGCCTACGAGCAGTACTTC. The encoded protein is CASSPRDRGSGLAAYEQYF.

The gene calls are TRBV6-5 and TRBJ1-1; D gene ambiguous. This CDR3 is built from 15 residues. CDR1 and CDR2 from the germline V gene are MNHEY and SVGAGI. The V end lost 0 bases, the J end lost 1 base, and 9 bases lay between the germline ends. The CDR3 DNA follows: TGTGCCAGCAGTTACTCGTTCCTCGCGAACACTGAAGCTTTCTTT. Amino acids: CASSYSFLANTEAFF.

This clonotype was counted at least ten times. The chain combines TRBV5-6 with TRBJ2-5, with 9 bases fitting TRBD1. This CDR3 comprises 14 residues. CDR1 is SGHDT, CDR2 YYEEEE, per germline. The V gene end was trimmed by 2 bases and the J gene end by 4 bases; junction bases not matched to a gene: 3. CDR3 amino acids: CASSFRQGGETQYF. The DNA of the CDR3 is TGTGCCAGCAGCTTTAGACAGGGGGGAGAGACCCAGTACTTC.

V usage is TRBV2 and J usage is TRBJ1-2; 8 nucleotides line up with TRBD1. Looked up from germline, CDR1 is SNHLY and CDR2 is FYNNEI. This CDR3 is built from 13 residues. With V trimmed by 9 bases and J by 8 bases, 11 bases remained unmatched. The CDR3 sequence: CARMDRATWGYTF. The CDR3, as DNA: TGTGCCAGGATGGACAGGGCAACTTGGGGCTACACCTTC.

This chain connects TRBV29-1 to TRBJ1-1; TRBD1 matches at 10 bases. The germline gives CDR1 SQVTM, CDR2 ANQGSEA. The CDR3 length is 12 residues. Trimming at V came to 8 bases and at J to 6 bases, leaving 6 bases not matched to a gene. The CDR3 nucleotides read TGCAGCTTCCGGGACAGGGGCGCTGAAGCTTTCTTT. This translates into CSFRDRGAEAFF.

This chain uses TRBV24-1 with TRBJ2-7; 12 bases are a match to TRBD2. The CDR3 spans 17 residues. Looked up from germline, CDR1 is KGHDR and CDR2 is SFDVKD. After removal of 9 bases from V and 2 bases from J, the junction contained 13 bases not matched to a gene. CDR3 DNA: TGTGCCACCGAGGGGGAATCAGGACTAGCGGGGACCTACGAGCAGTACTTC. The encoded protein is CATEGESGLAGTYEQYF.

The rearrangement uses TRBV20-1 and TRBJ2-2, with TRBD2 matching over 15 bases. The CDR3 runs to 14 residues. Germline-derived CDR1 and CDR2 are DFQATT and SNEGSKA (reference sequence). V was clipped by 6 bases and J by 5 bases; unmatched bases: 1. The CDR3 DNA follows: TGCAGTGCCGGACTAGCGGGAGGGACCGGGGAGCTGTTTTTT. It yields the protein CSAGLAGGTGELFF.

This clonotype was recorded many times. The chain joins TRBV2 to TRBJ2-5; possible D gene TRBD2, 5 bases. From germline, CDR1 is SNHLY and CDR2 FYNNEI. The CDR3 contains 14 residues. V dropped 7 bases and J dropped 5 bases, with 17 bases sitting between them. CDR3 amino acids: CASNPSSSGETQYF. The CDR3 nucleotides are TGTGCCAGCAACCCTAGCTCGAGTGGGGAGACCCAGTACTTC. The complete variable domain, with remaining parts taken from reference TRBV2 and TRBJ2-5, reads EPEVTQTPSHQVTQMGQEVILRCVPISNHLYFYWYRQILGQKVEFLVSFYNNEISEKSEIFDDQFSVERPDGSNFTLKIRSTKLEDSAMYFCASNPSSSGETQYFGPGTRLLVL.

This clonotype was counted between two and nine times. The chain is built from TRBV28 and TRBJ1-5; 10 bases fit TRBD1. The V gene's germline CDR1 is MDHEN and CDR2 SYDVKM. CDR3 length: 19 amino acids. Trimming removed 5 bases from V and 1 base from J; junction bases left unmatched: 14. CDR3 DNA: TGTGCCAGCAGTCCGAAAGGGACAGGGGTAACCCTGAGCAATCAGCCCCAGCATTTT. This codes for CASSPKGTGVTLSNQPQHF.